These 28 T cell receptor beta chains were all obtained from the same sample, sequenced in a study of blood T cell repertoires in COVID-19. TCRdb keeps only in-frame clones here, not all; method: immunoSEQ multiplex PCR. Altogether 300,000 or so clones are present, around 90% being singletons, with the ten largest covering roughly 3.9%. Sequencing was performed on peripheral blood. Receptor source: a woman in her 40s with acute or convalescent COVID-19.

This rearrangement joins TRBV7-9 to TRBJ1-2; 7 bases line up with TRBD1. V shed 5 bases and J 0 bases; nucleotides not matched to a gene: 9. The length of the CDR3 is 16 residues. Looked up from germline, CDR1 is SEHNR and CDR2 is FQNEAQ (reference sequence). In nucleotides, the CDR3 is TGTGCCAGCAGCCTAACGGGGGACAGAGCTAACTATGGCTACACCTTC. This encodes CASSLTGDRANYGYTF.

This chain links TRBV7-8 with TRBJ1-3; 7 bases line up with TRBD1. The CDR3 contains 16 residues. CDR1 and CDR2 from the germline V gene are SGHVS and FQNEAQ. J lost 0 bases, V lost 3 bases, and 5 bases had no gene match. The CDR3 here is CASSFSRDSSGNTIYF. In nucleotides, the CDR3 is TGTGCCAGCAGCTTTTCAAGGGACAGCTCTGGAAACACCATATATTTT.

This chain links TRBV5-1 with TRBJ1-2, with D perhaps TRBD1 (5 bases). This CDR3 is built from 14 residues. Looked up from germline, CDR1 is SGHRS and CDR2 is YFSETQ. Trimming removed 4 bases from V and 5 bases from J, with 15 bases in between. The CDR3 here is CASSRDSSGYGYTF. CDR3 bases: TGCGCCAGCAGCCGGGACTCCTCCGGATATGGCTACACCTTC.

This rearrangement joins TRBV24-1 to TRBJ1-1; 10 bases align to TRBD1. Germline trimming cut 5 bases from V and 0 bases from J; bases unmatched to any gene: 8. This CDR3 is built from 17 residues. CDR1 and CDR2 from the germline V gene are KGHDR and SFDVKD. The CDR3 sequence: CATSGGGGQGMNTEAFF. In nucleotides, the CDR3 is TGTGCCACCAGTGGGGGTGGGGGACAGGGGATGAACACTGAAGCTTTCTTT.

The chain is built from TRBV9 and TRBJ1-1; D possibly corresponds to TRBD1 (5 bases). The CDR3 covers 12 residues. Looked up from germline, CDR1 is SGDLS and CDR2 is YYNGEE. V lost 3 bases to trimming and J lost 8 bases, with 11 bases between them. For the CDR3, the DNA is TGTGCCAGCAGCGACGTAGGGGTGGAAGCTTTCTTT. Translation gives CASSDVGVEAFF.

This clone was detected only a few times. The CDR3 coding sequence is TGTGCCAGTAGAAGCCACAGGGGTTCCCTAAGCAATCAGCCCCAGCATTTT. Protein product: CASRSHRGSLSNQPQHF. This chain connects TRBV19 to TRBJ1-5, with 7 bases that match TRBD1. CDR1 is LNHDA, CDR2 SQIVND, per germline (reference sequence). The trim removed 6 bases at V and 1 base at J, leaving 12 bases unmatched. This CDR3 has 17 amino acids.

The rearrangement links TRBV7-2 to TRBJ1-1; TRBD1 aligns across 7 bases. V lost 4 bases, J lost 3 bases, and 11 bases stayed unmatched. Per germline, CDR1 SGHTA and CDR2 FQGNSA. The CDR3 contains 16 residues. The CDR3 bases are TGTGCCAGCAGCTCGACAGGGAACACCGGGGACACTGAAGCTTTCTTT. Translation gives CASSSTGNTGDTEAFF.

The chain has TRBV5-1 and TRBJ2-3; D remains ambiguous. Germline assignment: CDR1 SGHRS and CDR2 YFSETQ. The CDR3 contains 15 residues. V was shortened by 4 bases and J by 1 base, with 13 bases between the two germline ends. CDR3 DNA sequence: TGCGCCAGCAGCCCTTCACCGTCGGGCACAGATACGCAGTATTTT. It codes for CASSPSPSGTDTQYF.

The chain links TRBV5-4 to TRBJ1-2, with TRBD1 as a possible D gene (5 bases). The CDR3 loop spans 14 amino acids. CDR1 and CDR2 (germline): SGHNT, YYREEE (reference sequence). V shed 2 bases and J shed 4 bases, with 12 bases lying between them. As DNA, the CDR3 is TGTGCCAGCAGCTTCCCAGGGCGAATCTATGGCTACACCTTC. This codes for CASSFPGRIYGYTF.

This clone was seen a handful of times. This chain links TRBV19 with TRBJ1-2; unclear D gene. V was clipped by 6 bases and J by 0 bases, with 11 bases between them. The CDR3 is 14 amino acids. Per germline, CDR1 LNHDA and CDR2 SQIVND (reference sequence). CDR3 in amino acids: CASSHVPANYGYTF. CDR3 nucleotides: TGTGCCAGTAGCCATGTTCCAGCTAACTATGGCTACACCTTC.

This clone occurred once. The chain joins TRBV9 to TRBJ2-3; 10 positions match TRBD2. Trimming took 2 bases from V and 4 from J; bases not matched to a gene: 4. The CDR3 contains 15 residues. CDR1 and CDR2 from the germline V gene are SGDLS and YYNGEE. CDR3 loop: CASSVQRGGADTQYF. Written as DNA, the CDR3 is TGTGCCAGCAGCGTCCAGCGGGGGGGTGCAGATACGCAGTATTTT.

This chain connects TRBV11-3 to TRBJ2-2, with D tentatively TRBD2 (6 bases). This CDR3 comprises 15 residues. Per the germline V gene, CDR1 is SGHNT and CDR2 is YENEEA. Trimming left V 4 bases short and J 1 base short, with 10 bases between. This CDR3 is CASSSAGMNTGELFF. As DNA, the CDR3 is TGTGCCAGCAGCTCGGCGGGGATGAACACCGGGGAGCTGTTTTTT.

This sequence joins TRBV5-1 and TRBJ1-2; 7 nucleotides align to TRBD1. The V segment lost 4 bases and the J segment 4 bases; nucleotides outside the gene matches: 4. CDR1 is SGHRS, CDR2 YFSETQ, per germline. The CDR3 loop spans 13 amino acids. The CDR3 bases are TGCGCCAGCAGCCGACAGGGATTCTATGGCTACACCTTC. It translates to CASSRQGFYGYTF.

This clone was detected only once. The rearrangement links TRBV6-2 or TRBV6-3 to TRBJ1-5, with 9 bases that match TRBD1. Losses at the gene ends were 0 bases for V and 0 bases for J; bases not matched to a gene: 6. Germline lookup yields CDR1 MNHEY and CDR2 SVGEGT. The CDR3 length is 18 residues. CDR3 loop: CASSYSFRQGGSNQPQHF. In DNA, the CDR3 is TGTGCCAGCAGTTACTCCTTTAGACAGGGGGGTAGCAATCAGCCCCAGCATTTT.

The V gene is TRBV6-5, the J gene TRBJ1-5; 9 bases align to TRBD1. Germline CDR1 is MNHEY and CDR2 is SVGAGI. Trimming took 6 bases from V and 9 from J; bases not matched to a gene: 9. The CDR3 loop spans 14 amino acids. CDR3 loop: CASRDPTGGSPQHF. The CDR3 DNA sequence: TGTGCCAGCAGGGATCCGACAGGGGGATCGCCCCAGCATTTT.

CDR3 loop: CASSSARTKSTDTQYF. In nucleotides, the CDR3 is TGTGCCAGCAGTTCGGCCCGGACAAAGAGCACAGATACGCAGTATTTT. J is TRBJ2-3 and V is TRBV7-2, with D perhaps matching TRBD1 (5 bases). CDR3 length: 16 residues. The germline V gene encodes CDR1 SGHTA and CDR2 FQGNSA. The V gene lost 6 bases and the J gene lost 0 bases, with 16 bases spanning the gap.

V gene TRBV10-3 combines with J gene TRBJ2-1; 9 bases are shared with TRBD2. Germline lookup yields CDR1 ENHRY and CDR2 SYGVKD. The CDR3 totals 17 residues. V shed 0 bases and J 7 bases; nucleotides not matched to a gene: 10. The chain's CDR3 is CAISESTGLARRNEQFF. In DNA, the CDR3 is TGTGCCATCAGTGAGTCGACGGGACTAGCCAGAAGAAATGAGCAGTTCTTC.

The CDR3: CASSPRETTNEKLFF. DNA of the CDR3: TGTGCCAGCAGTCCCCGGGAGACAACTAATGAAAAACTGTTTTTT. The J gene is TRBJ1-4, the V gene TRBV2; D unresolved. There are 15 residues in the CDR3. In germline, CDR1 is SNHLY, CDR2 FYNNEI. Deletions cut 5 bases from V and 0 bases from J, with 10 bases between.

The chain combines TRBV5-1 with TRBJ2-4; 10 positions match TRBD1. The V and J ends lost 3 bases and 1 base, in that order; junction bases with no gene match: 7. Germline CDR1 and CDR2: SGHRS and YFSETQ. The CDR3 covers 17 residues. In DNA, the CDR3 is TGCGCCAGCAGCTGGGGACAGGGGCCTTCGGCCAAAAACATTCAGTACTTC. This translates into CASSWGQGPSAKNIQYF.

This chain uses TRBV4-1 with TRBJ1-1; the D gene is possibly TRBD1 (5 bases). This CDR3 has 15 residues. With 0 bases removed from V and 4 bases from J, the gap between germline ends came to 12 bases. Germline values: CDR1 MGHRA, CDR2 YSYEKL. The CDR3 DNA reads as TGCGCCAGCAGCCAAGACCGGCAGGGATCCACTGAAGCTTTCTTT. Residues: CASSQDRQGSTEAFF.

This chain links TRBV5-6 with TRBJ2-3; D gene unclear. In germline, CDR1 is SGHDT, CDR2 YYEEEE. Trimming took off 0 bases at V and 0 bases at J, with 5 bases between the two ends. The CDR3 has 14 residues. Here the CDR3 reads CASSLGLSTDTQYF. The CDR3 DNA reads as TGTGCCAGCAGCTTGGGACTTAGCACAGATACGCAGTATTTT.

The chain recombines TRBV10-3 with TRBJ1-1; D might be TRBD1 (5 bases). Germline V lookup: CDR1 ENHRY, CDR2 SYGVKD. CDR3 length: 15 amino acids. Trimming took off 3 bases at V and 4 bases at J, with 15 bases between the two ends. The CDR3 nucleotides are TGTGCCATCAGTGAAGTAAGCGGGGGGGGCACTGAAGCTTTCTTT. Protein product: CAISEVSGGGTEAFF.

The rearrangement links TRBV5-1 to TRBJ2-1, with D unclear. The CDR3 runs to 11 residues. Germline CDR1 reads SGHRS; CDR2 reads YFSETQ. V dropped 3 bases and J dropped 5 bases, with 3 bases sitting between them. In nucleotides, the CDR3 is TGCGCCAGCAGCTCAAACAATGAGCAGTTCTTC. Its protein product is CASSSNNEQFF.

There are a few counts of this clone. This rearrangement joins TRBV24-1 to TRBJ2-5; 8 nucleotides line up with TRBD1. With 3 bases clipped from V and 5 bases from J, the junction kept 7 bases outside the gene matches. This CDR3 spans 15 amino acids. Germline V gene sequence: CDR1 KGHDR, CDR2 SFDVKD. CDR3 bases: TGTGCCACCAGTGATCCGACAGGGGCCGCCGAGACCCAGTACTTC. This codes for CATSDPTGAAETQYF.

The chain joins TRBV29-1 to TRBJ1-2; 8 nucleotides match TRBD1. The CDR3 is 13 amino acids. Germline-derived CDR1 and CDR2 are SQVTM and ANQGSEA. The V gene end was trimmed by 3 bases and the J gene end by 8 bases; junction bases not matched to a gene: 8. CDR3 sequence: CSVEFLPGGGYTF. The CDR3, as DNA: TGCAGCGTTGAGTTCCTTCCAGGGGGCGGCTACACCTTC.

DNA of the CDR3: TGTGCCAGCAGCCGGACAGAGGCAACTAATGAAAAACTGTTTTTT. The encoded protein is CASSRTEATNEKLFF. The chain has TRBV27 and TRBJ1-4; weak D call: TRBD1 (6 bases). Per the germline V gene, CDR1 is MNHEY and CDR2 is SMNVEV (reference sequence). The CDR3 has 15 amino acids. Trimming removed 6 bases from V and 0 bases from J, with 11 bases in between. Full variable domain (missing parts from reference TRBV27 and TRBJ1-4): EAQVTQNPRYLITVTGKKLTVTCSQNMNHEYMSWYRQDPGLGLRQIYYSMNVEVTDKGDVPEGYKVSRKEKRNFPLILESPSPNQTSLYFCASSRTEATNEKLFFGSGTQLSVL.

The V gene is TRBV2, the J gene TRBJ2-4; 11 nucleotides agree with TRBD2. V lost 2 bases, J lost 7 bases, and 1 base stayed unmatched. Germline V gene sequence: CDR1 SNHLY, CDR2 FYNNEI. The CDR3 is 14 residues long. The CDR3 region has the DNA TGTGCCAGCAGTGAACTAGCGGGGGGCAACATTCAGTACTTC. Translating gives CASSELAGGNIQYF. The whole variable domain, remainder taken from reference TRBV2 and TRBJ2-4, is EPEVTQTPSHQVTQMGQEVILRCVPISNHLYFYWYRQILGQKVEFLVSFYNNEISEKSEIFDDQFSVERPDGSNFTLKIRSTKLEDSAMYFCASSELAGGNIQYFGAGTRLSVL.

The chain is built from TRBV29-1 and TRBJ1-2; D is possibly TRBD1 (5 bases). Per germline, CDR1 SQVTM and CDR2 ANQGSEA. The CDR3 contains 14 residues. Trimming removed 0 bases from V and 0 bases from J, with 8 bases in between. CDR3: CSVEEGPANYGYTF. The CDR3 coding sequence is TGCAGCGTTGAAGAGGGGCCAGCTAACTATGGCTACACCTTC.